The clone carrying this T cell receptor beta chain was picked up one time. The data stem from a study of blood T cell repertoires in COVID-19. Across the study: Italy, Spain and the United States were the sources of the convalescent and acute COVID-19 samples. PBMCs, B-cell-depleted T cells, or T cells were the source of the cDNA or gDNA that made up the material.

How the authors handled the data: Amplification with reference gene primers provided the estimates of nucleated cell counts. Only in-frame clones appear in the TCRdb table, and some are missing; sequencing was by immunoSEQ multiplex PCR. V, J and clone size derive from that table, while D and trimming were established from the DNA sequence. The sample shows roughly 250,000 clones, about 90% of them seen only once. Exposed participants came across a COVID-19 case within 2 weeks before study entry. CDR3 length equals 15 residues. From germline, CDR1 is MGHRA and CDR2 YSYEKL. V lost 0 bases to trimming and J lost 8 bases, with 16 bases between them.

The receptor's source is a man aged 50-60 years who had been exposed to COVID-19. The chain is built from TRBV4-1 and TRBJ1-2; D is possibly TRBD1 (5 bases). The sample taken for sequencing was PBMCs or T cells enriched from blood (not recorded which). The CDR3 sequence is CASSQDGSRVWGYTF. In DNA form, the CDR3 reads TGCGCCAGCAGCCAAGATGGTAGCAGGGTGTGGGGCTACACCTTC.